A single sample gave rise to the 29 T cell receptor beta chains below, sequenced in a study of PD-L1 blockade in urothelial cancer. Using immunoSEQ multiplex PCR, the repertoire was profiled, and TCRdb retains in-frame clones only, with some absent. Here the sample spans around 25,000 clones, 87% being singletons. The specimen comprised PBMCs, sampled around atezolizumab (anti-PD-L1) treatment. Source of these receptors: a man aged 45-65 years with urothelial cancer.

This sequence joins TRBV6-5 and TRBJ1-2; TRBD1 aligns across 8 bases. The CDR3 has 15 residues. Germline V gene data show CDR1 as MNHEY and CDR2 as SVGAGI. V shed 4 bases, J shed 8 bases, and the junction held 12 bases outside the gene matches. CDR3 in amino acids: CASSSDGQGRGGYTF. CDR3 bases: TGTGCCAGCAGTTCCGATGGACAGGGAAGAGGCGGCTACACCTTC.

V is TRBV12-5 and J is TRBJ1-4; 7 nucleotides line up with TRBD1. This CDR3 comprises 16 residues. Trimming at V came to 0 bases and at J to 8 bases, leaving 9 bases not matched to a gene. In germline, CDR1 is LGHNT, CDR2 FRNRAP. The CDR3 DNA sequence: TGTGCTAGTGGTTTGGTACTTGGACAGGCCCGCGAAAAACTGTTTTTT. This sequence encodes CASGLVLGQAREKLFF.

As to this clone: The sample contains more than one DNA sequence encoding this CDR3. The chain combines TRBV29-1 with TRBJ2-7; the match to TRBD1 covers 12 bases. Trimming at V came to 3 bases and at J to 7 bases, leaving 4 bases not matched to a gene. Germline lookup yields CDR1 SQVTM and CDR2 ANQGSEA. This CDR3 is built from 13 residues. The CDR3 DNA is TGCAGCGTTGAGGGACAGGGGGCGTTTGAGCAGTACTTC. Encoded protein: CSVEGQGAFEQYF.

This clone was seen just once. The CDR3 DNA reads as TGTGCCAGCAGCTTGGGAGGGAAGCAGTACTTC. As protein: CASSLGGKQYF. This rearrangement joins TRBV5-6 to TRBJ2-7, with D tentatively TRBD2 (5 bases). The CDR3 runs to 11 residues. Trimming cost V 0 bases and J 8 bases, with 6 bases left between them. Germline CDR1 and CDR2: SGHDT and YYEEEE.

The chain employs TRBV19 and TRBJ1-5; no clear D. Germline lookup yields CDR1 LNHDA and CDR2 SQIVND (reference sequence). This CDR3 is 16 amino acids long. Trimming stripped 4 bases from V and 1 base from J, with 14 bases between. CDR3 DNA: TGTGCCAGTAGTACCCTTATCGCGCAAAGCAATCAGCCCCAGCATTTT. This codes for CASSTLIAQSNQPQHF.

V usage is TRBV29-1 and J usage is TRBJ1-1; 9 bases agree with TRBD1. CDR1 is SQVTM and CDR2 is ANQGSEA in the germline V gene. After removal of 5 bases from V and 2 bases from J, the junction contained 3 bases not matched to a gene. The CDR3 totals 13 residues. The CDR3 sequence: CSVKTGGNTEAFF. Written as DNA, the CDR3 is TGCAGCGTTAAGACAGGGGGTAACACTGAAGCTTTCTTT.

This sequence joins TRBV7-9 and TRBJ1-5; 8 bases are shared with TRBD1. Germline assignment: CDR1 SEHNR and CDR2 FQNEAQ (reference sequence). This CDR3 contains 12 residues. V lost 7 bases to trimming and J lost 12 bases; unmatched junction nucleotides: 8. The CDR3 is CASTQQGGRQHF. The CDR3 region has the DNA TGTGCCAGCACCCAACAGGGGGGTCGCCAGCATTTT.

The chain couples TRBV27 to TRBJ2-1, with 13 bases identical to TRBD2. CDR1 is MNHEY, CDR2 SMNVEV, per germline (reference sequence). The CDR3 loop spans 17 amino acids. V trimming: 5 bases; J trimming: 8 bases; junction bases outside the gene matches: 12. DNA for the CDR3: TGTGCCAGCAGTCTACCACCCGGGACTAGCGGGGCCCATGAGCAGTTCTTC. Its protein product is CASSLPPGTSGAHEQFF.

This rearrangement joins TRBV28 to TRBJ2-7; possibly TRBD2 for D (5 bases). V lost 3 bases, J lost 8 bases, and 14 bases lay in between. The CDR3 spans 13 residues. CDR1 and CDR2 (germline): MDHEN, SYDVKM. The CDR3 is CASSFETTLKQYF. CDR3 nucleotides: TGTGCCAGCAGTTTTGAGACTACCCTCAAGCAGTACTTC.

The rearrangement joins TRBV25-1 to TRBJ2-1; TRBD2 might be the D (6 bases). Germline lookup yields CDR1 MGHDK and CDR2 SYGVNS. This CDR3 contains 16 residues. The V and J ends lost 5 bases and 2 bases respectively, with 16 bases between them. The CDR3 loop is CASSTFGGSAYNEQFF. In DNA, the CDR3 is TGTGCCAGCAGTACCTTCGGGGGAAGCGCCTACAATGAGCAGTTCTTC.

V usage is TRBV11-2 and J usage is TRBJ2-7, with D possibly TRBD2 on 6 matching bases. Trimming shortened V by 2 bases and J by 2 bases, and 13 bases separated the two germline ends. The germline gives CDR1 SGHAT, CDR2 FQNNGV. This CDR3 region has 15 residues. In DNA, the CDR3 is TGTGCCAGCAGCTTAAACCTAGCGACAACCTACGAGCAGTACTTC. It is translated as CASSLNLATTYEQYF.

This clone came up a few times. J is TRBJ1-6 and V is TRBV6-5; TRBD1 matches at 8 bases. Germline V gene lookup returns CDR1 MNHEY and CDR2 SVGAGI. Germline trimming cut 7 bases from V and 5 bases from J; bases unmatched to any gene: 4. The length of the CDR3 is 14 residues. CDR3 amino acids: CASKTGANNSPLHF. CDR3 nucleotide sequence: TGTGCCAGCAAGACAGGGGCTAATAATTCACCCCTCCACTTT.

This chain connects TRBV7-6 to TRBJ1-5, with D uncertain. Trimming took 3 bases from V and 7 from J, leaving 10 bases between them. The CDR3 spans 13 residues. Per germline, CDR1 SGHVS and CDR2 FNYEAQ. The chain's CDR3 is CASSLTSLQPQHF. The CDR3 DNA is TGTGCCAGCAGCTTGACTAGCCTACAGCCCCAGCATTTT.

This chain links TRBV7-8 with TRBJ2-3, with D hard to call. V was cut by 3 bases and J by 2 bases, with 12 bases left in between. This CDR3 spans 15 amino acids. The V gene's germline CDR1 is SGHVS and CDR2 FQNEAQ. The CDR3 region is CASSFLEESTDTQYF. The CDR3 coding sequence is TGTGCCAGCAGCTTCCTAGAGGAGTCCACAGATACGCAGTATTTT.

This clone was found once. The chain carries TRBV5-8 and TRBJ1-5; D is possibly TRBD1 (6 bases). This CDR3 has 14 amino acids. The ends were cut back, 0 bases at V and 4 bases at J, with 8 bases in the middle. The germline gives CDR1 SGHTS, CDR2 YDEGEE. The CDR3 is CASSLEGGNQPQHF. The DNA of the CDR3 is TGTGCCAGCAGCTTGGAAGGGGGAAATCAGCCCCAGCATTTT.

This rearrangement joins TRBV10-3 to TRBJ1-5; tentatively, D is TRBD1 (6 bases). Germline loops: CDR1 ENHRY, CDR2 SYGVKD. The CDR3 is 18 residues long. Trimming left V 4 bases short and J 0 bases short, with 19 bases between. The CDR3: CAISAGTPRRDSNQPQHF. CDR3 DNA sequence: TGTGCCATCAGTGCCGGGACACCCCGAAGGGATAGCAATCAGCCCCAGCATTTT.

The chain couples TRBV18 to TRBJ1-5; 9 bases are a match to TRBD1. Trimming cost V 3 bases and J 2 bases; bases outside gene matches: 5. The germline V gene encodes CDR1 KGHSH and CDR2 LQKENI. The CDR3 loop spans 16 amino acids. DNA for the CDR3: TGTGCCAGCTCACCGGACAGGGGAGGTGGCAATCAGCCCCAGCATTTT. Amino acids: CASSPDRGGGNQPQHF.

The chain has TRBV7-3 and TRBJ2-1, with 11 positions matching TRBD2. Trimming cost V 2 bases and J 9 bases; bases outside gene matches: 12. CDR1 is SGHTA and CDR2 is FQGTGA in the germline V gene. The CDR3 is 17 residues long. CDR3 nucleotide sequence: TGTGCCAGCAGCTTACGGGGGGCACTAGCGGGGGCTGGTGAGCAGTTCTTC. Protein sequence: CASSLRGALAGAGEQFF.

The chain combines TRBV15 with TRBJ1-2, with 12 bases that match TRBD1. Germline V gene sequence: CDR1 LNHNV, CDR2 YYDKDF (reference sequence). Trimming removed 4 bases from V and 8 bases from J; junction bases left unmatched: 17. The length of the CDR3 is 18 residues. The DNA of the CDR3 is TGTGCCACCAGCATGGCCCCCCTGGGGGACAGGGGGCGGGGGGGCTACACCTTC. As protein: CATSMAPLGDRGRGGYTF.

This rearrangement joins TRBV18 to TRBJ1-1; unclear D gene. Looked up from germline, CDR1 is KGHSH and CDR2 is LQKENI. V shed 3 bases and J shed 1 base, with 9 bases lying between them. The CDR3 covers 14 residues. CDR3 protein: CASSPLSRNTEAFF. As DNA, the CDR3 is TGTGCCAGCTCACCGTTGTCGCGGAACACTGAAGCTTTCTTT.

This clone occurred a few times. This chain connects TRBV27 to TRBJ1-4, with D uncertain. The CDR3 loop spans 13 amino acids. Looked up from germline, CDR1 is MNHEY and CDR2 is SMNVEV (reference sequence). With 3 bases removed from V and 9 bases from J, the gap between germline ends came to 11 bases. CDR3 sequence reads: CASSFMGGQKLFF. In nucleotides, the CDR3 is TGTGCCAGCAGTTTTATGGGAGGACAAAAACTGTTTTTT.

This clone was counted between two and nine times. This CDR3 is CASSQVGRKDTEAFF. CDR3 bases: TGCGCCAGCAGCCAAGTCGGGAGGAAAGACACTGAAGCTTTCTTT. This chain uses TRBV4-1 with TRBJ1-1; the D is unclear. Germline V CDR1 and CDR2: MGHRA, YSYEKL. Trimming left V 1 base short and J 3 bases short, with 12 bases between. The CDR3 loop spans 15 amino acids.

This chain connects TRBV7-9 to TRBJ2-5; the match to TRBD1 covers 7 bases. This CDR3 is built from 18 residues. The V gene end was trimmed by 4 bases and the J gene end by 7 bases; junction bases not matched to a gene: 21. Germline CDR1 reads SEHNR; CDR2 reads FQNEAQ (reference sequence). The CDR3 region is CASSSLGVRDRQRVTQYF. The CDR3, as DNA: TGTGCCAGCAGCTCGCTTGGGGTCCGGGACAGACAACGCGTGACCCAGTACTTC.

CDR3 protein: CASSLKPSSGDNEQFF. DNA for the CDR3: TGTGCCAGCAGTTTAAAACCGTCTAGCGGAGACAATGAGCAGTTCTTC. The gene calls are TRBV27 and TRBJ2-1; 7 positions agree with TRBD2. The ends lost 2 bases at V and 5 bases at J; junction bases unmatched: 9. Germline V gene lookup returns CDR1 MNHEY and CDR2 SMNVEV (reference sequence). This CDR3 has 16 residues.

The genes are TRBV5-1 and TRBJ2-5; 8 nucleotides line up with TRBD2. V was pared by 6 bases and J by 5 bases, with 12 bases of the junction left unmatched. The CDR3 is made up of 15 amino acids. CDR1 is SGHRS and CDR2 is YFSETQ in the germline V gene. CDR3 sequence reads: CASTRDGRAEETQYF. CDR3 nucleotide sequence: TGCGCCAGCACCCGCGACGGGAGGGCCGAGGAGACCCAGTACTTC.

This clone was detected only once. The J gene is TRBJ1-6, the V gene TRBV19; 7 bases agree with TRBD1. This CDR3 region has 14 residues. Germline V gene lookup returns CDR1 LNHDA and CDR2 SQIVND (reference sequence). The V segment lost 3 bases and the J segment 10 bases; nucleotides outside the gene matches: 6. The CDR3 DNA reads as TGTGCCAGTAGTATTCGACAGGGCAGATCACCCCTCCACTTT. Translated, it gives CASSIRQGRSPLHF.

The chain carries TRBV6-4 and TRBJ2-1; 9 positions agree with TRBD2. The junction had 12 bases not matched to a gene; V was cut back by 3 bases and J by 9 bases. Germline V gene data show CDR1 as MRHNA and CDR2 as SNTAGT. The CDR3 sequence is 16 residues long. Written as DNA, the CDR3 is TGTGCCAGCAGTGATAGCGGGAGAAACGAAGTGGGTGAGCAGTTCTTC. Translation: CASSDSGRNEVGEQFF.

V and J are TRBV7-9 and TRBJ2-5; the D is unclear. Germline CDR1 SEHNR, CDR2 FQNEAQ (reference sequence). The CDR3 loop spans 13 amino acids. The V end was cut by 2 bases, the J end by 1 base, with 5 bases between. CDR3 DNA sequence: TGTGCCAGCAGCTTACTACTCCAAGAGACCCAGTACTTC. This codes for CASSLLLQETQYF.

The chain has TRBV7-2 and TRBJ2-3, with TRBD2 identical over 7 bases. Per germline, CDR1 SGHTA and CDR2 FQGNSA. This CDR3 spans 12 amino acids. The junction had 3 bases not matched to a gene; V was cut back by 8 bases and J by 4 bases. The CDR3 DNA sequence: TGTGCCAGCGGGAGGGAGCCAGATACGCAGTATTTT. The encoded protein is CASGREPDTQYF.